Described below is a single T cell receptor beta chain sequence and its context. Its antigen is currently unknown. Generated by immunoSEQ multiplex PCR, the TCRdb table keeps only in-frame clones and is missing some. There are around 2,000,000 clones in the sample; around 96% occur only once, and approximately 1.2% lies in the top ten. The CDR3 is 21 residues long. Germline assignment: CDR1 SGHVS and CDR2 FQNEAQ. Trimming removed 3 bases at V and 0 bases at J, with 29 bases between. This specimen comes from a study of shared clonotypes between healthy human individuals. Study-wide context: CD4 naive and memory got three plates each, CD8 naive two, CD8 memory one. Notes on the study in general: Among the subsets, naive ones generally showed larger estimated richness than memory ones. Among donors, clonotype sharing was expected to be affected by sequencing depth.

CD45RO-negative, CCR7-positively selected cells formed the naive CD8 fraction, excluding terminally differentiated effector memory CD45RA+ cells. This receptor was taken from a young man in good health. Sequencing input: naive CD8+ T cells sorted from blood. The chain combines TRBV7-8 with TRBJ1-2; D might be TRBD1 (6 bases). The CDR3 DNA sequence: TGTGCCAGCAGCTTGAGTGACAGGCTATTAACTACTACTACAGCTAACTATGGCTACACCTTC. Amino acid sequence: CASSLSDRLLTTTTANYGYTF.